This T cell receptor (beta chain) was captured in a study of T cells in Graves' hyperthyroidism and ophthalmopathy (dated by TCRdb to between 2017 and 2020). Regarding the research as a whole: Peripheral blood samples were taken at initial diagnosis, before any treatment was given. The approximately 98 discovery patients were randomly divided into training and test sets at a 7:3 ratio. Prospective prediction of ophthalmopathy was tested in an independent validation cohort consisting of 18 to 20 hyperthyroidism patients and some 17 patients who later progressed to ophthalmopathy. The paper reports TCR Vbeta CDR3 sequencing of over 130 peripheral blood samples: over 40 ophthalmopathy, over 70 hyperthyroidism and around 17 progressor patients. Once sampling was done, hyperthyroidism patients were given methimazole at a starting dose of 30 mg daily, whereas ophthalmopathy patients were given high-dose intravenous methylprednisolone. Thyroid tissue and blood T-cell repertoires from roughly six Graves' hyperthyroidism patients were also compared in the study. A discovery cohort of fewer than 110 patients, roughly 40 with Graves' ophthalmopathy and about 60 with stable Graves' hyperthyroidism, was used to find distinguishing TCR V-J signatures.

Amplification of TCR beta CDR3 regions was carried out from RNA transcripts. For the first round of RT-PCR on the TCR CDR3, the HTBI primer set was used together with the Qiagen OneStep RT-PCR kit. Libraries were constructed in a second round of multiplex PCR, after which size selection and purification were carried out. Paired-end sequencing of the libraries was performed with 100 bp reads on an Illumina HiSeq2000. On the study's bioinformatics: SOAPnuke was used to process the raw data, with reads discarded if the reads contained adapters or uncalled bases, had a mean Phred below 15, or lacked an exact constant-primer or identifier match. COPE v1.2.5 was used to merge high-quality paired reads, and clonotypes were defined as unique nucleotide sequences. MiTCR v1.1 was used to align clonotypes to the IMGT TRBV, TRBD and TRBJ reference segments. Only V-J combinations with frequency above 0.0001, covering 99.2% of repertoires, were analysed. The TCS score was defined as F50 (clonal expansion) divided by E x V (chaos), with BLOSUM62-based TCRdist calculated between CDR3 peptides within each V-J. Welch's t-statistics and random forest reduced around 520 V-J features to around 14, which were used in a naive Bayes classifier (R e1071). TCRdb applied fastp at Q25 and MiXCR to the public reads, then kept only in-frame beta chains. Each entry merges the rows of one CDR3 protein and shows their most common DNA and genes. TCRdb, rather than the study authors, made the V and J calls. This sample lists around 190,000 distinct CDR3 sequences; approximately 16% were detected once. The ten most abundant clones make up roughly 55% of the sample.

Overall study outcomes, separate from this receptor: During validation, the model predicted progression to ophthalmopathy a median of approximately 6 months ahead of onset, with just under 71% sensitivity and almost 75% specificity. Ophthalmopathy was separated from stable hyperthyroidism by a 13 V-J signature model, with about 88% sensitivity and about 84% specificity obtained in cross-validation and 80%/75% obtained in testing. No statistical method was used to set the sample size in advance, and investigators knew the group allocation. Most expanded thyroid clonotypes (frequency above 0.001) were also found in blood, which suggests that blood repertoires may mirror thyroid immune responses.

Stable Graves' hyperthyroidism was defined as no progression to ophthalmopathy during 18 months of follow-up. Hyperthyroidism patients were newly diagnosed, had a disease duration of under 2 months, and were aged 18 to 65 years. Exclusion was applied to patients with uncontrolled infections, other autoimmune diseases, pregnancy or lactation. Diagnoses relied on clinical symptoms, serum thyroxine and TRAb, thyroid ultrasound and orbital computed tomography. PBMCs were isolated from about 9.2 ml of fresh peripheral blood by Ficoll-Paque density gradient centrifugation. Total RNA was extracted with Trizol reagent, and quality was checked on an Agilent 2100 Bioanalyzer. The CDR3 holds 14 amino acids from the cysteine to the phenylalanine. Only the CDR3 DNA stays, 42 bases, in frame from base 1. Sequences GTSNPN (CDR1) and SVGIG (CDR2) are obtained from the germline V gene (reference sequence). As to this clonotype: The target of this receptor is not known. One junction end disagrees with the germline gene, perhaps due to a read error.

Material for sequencing was blood. The TCR sequence derives from a woman aged 45-65 years with Graves' hyperthyroidism. This receptor chain uses TRBV30 and TRBJ1-1; 10 junctional bases match TRBD1. The CDR3 in this case is CAWSPGTGDTEAFF. The DNA is as follows: TGTGCCTGGAGTCCTGGGACAGGGGACACTGAAGCCTTCTTT.